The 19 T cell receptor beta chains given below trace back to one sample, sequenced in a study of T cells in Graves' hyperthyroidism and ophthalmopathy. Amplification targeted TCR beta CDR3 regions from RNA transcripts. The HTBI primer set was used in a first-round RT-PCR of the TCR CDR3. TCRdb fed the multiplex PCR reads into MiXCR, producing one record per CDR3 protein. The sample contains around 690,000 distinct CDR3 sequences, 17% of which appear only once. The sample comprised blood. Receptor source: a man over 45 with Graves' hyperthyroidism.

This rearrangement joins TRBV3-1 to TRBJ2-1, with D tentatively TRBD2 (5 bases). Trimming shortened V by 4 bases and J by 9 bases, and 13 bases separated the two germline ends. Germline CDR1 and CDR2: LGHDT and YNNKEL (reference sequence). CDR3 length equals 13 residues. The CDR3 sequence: CASSPYLEGEQFF. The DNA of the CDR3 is TGTGCCAGCAGCCCATATCTCGAGGGTGAGCAGTTCTTC.

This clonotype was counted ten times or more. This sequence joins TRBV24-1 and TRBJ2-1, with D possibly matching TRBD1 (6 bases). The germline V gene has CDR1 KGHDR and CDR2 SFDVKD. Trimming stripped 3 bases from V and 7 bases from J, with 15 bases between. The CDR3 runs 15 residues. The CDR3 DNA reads TGTGCCACCAGTGATCTACAGGGTTCGGGAAATGAGCAGTTCTTC. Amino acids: CATSDLQGSGNEQFF.

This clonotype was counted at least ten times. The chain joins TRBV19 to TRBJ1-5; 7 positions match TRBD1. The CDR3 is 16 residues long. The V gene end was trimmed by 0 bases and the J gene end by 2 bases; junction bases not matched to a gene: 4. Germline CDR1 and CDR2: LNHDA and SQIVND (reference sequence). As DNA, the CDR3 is TGTGCCAGTAGTATAGATGAAGGGGGCGGCAATCAGCCCCAGCATTTT. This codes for CASSIDEGGGNQPQHF.

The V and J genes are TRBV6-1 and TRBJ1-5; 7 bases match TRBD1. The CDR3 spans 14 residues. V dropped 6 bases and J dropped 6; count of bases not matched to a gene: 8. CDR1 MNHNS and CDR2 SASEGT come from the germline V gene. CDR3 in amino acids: CASSLTGEGQPQHF. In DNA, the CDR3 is TGTGCCAGCAGCCTAACAGGGGAGGGTCAGCCCCAGCATTTT.

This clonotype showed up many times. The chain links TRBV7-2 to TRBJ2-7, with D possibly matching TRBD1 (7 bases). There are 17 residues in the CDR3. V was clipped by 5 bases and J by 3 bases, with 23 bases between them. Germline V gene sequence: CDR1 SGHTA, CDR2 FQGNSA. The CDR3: CASSKTGLGDSSYEQYF. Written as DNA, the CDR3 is TGTGCCAGCAGCAAGACAGGGCTGGGGGACTCAAGCTACGAGCAGTACTTC.

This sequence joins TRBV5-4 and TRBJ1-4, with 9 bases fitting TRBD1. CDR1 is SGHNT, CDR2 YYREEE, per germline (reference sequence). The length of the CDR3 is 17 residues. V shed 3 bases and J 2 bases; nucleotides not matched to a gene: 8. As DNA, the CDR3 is TGTGCCAGCAGCTCACAACTACAGGGGGCGACTAATGAAAAACTGTTTTTT. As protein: CASSSQLQGATNEKLFF.

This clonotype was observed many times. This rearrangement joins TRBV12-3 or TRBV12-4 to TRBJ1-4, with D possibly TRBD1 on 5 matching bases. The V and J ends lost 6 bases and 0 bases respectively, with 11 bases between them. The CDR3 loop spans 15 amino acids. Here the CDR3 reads CASSDTGATNEKLFF. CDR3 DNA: TGTGCCAGCAGCGACACAGGAGCAACTAATGAAAAACTGTTTTTT.

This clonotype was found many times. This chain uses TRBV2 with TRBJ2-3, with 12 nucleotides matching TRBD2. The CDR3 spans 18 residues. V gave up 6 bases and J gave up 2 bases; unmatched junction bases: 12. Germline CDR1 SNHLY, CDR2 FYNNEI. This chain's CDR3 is CASRSGTSGSSNTDTQYF. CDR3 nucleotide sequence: TGTGCCAGCAGGAGCGGGACTAGCGGGTCGTCAAACACAGATACGCAGTATTTT.

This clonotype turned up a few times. The DNA of the CDR3 is TGTGCCACCAGTGGGGAGGTACCCTACAATGAGCAGTTCTTC. It translates to CATSGEVPYNEQFF. The chain carries TRBV24-1 and TRBJ2-1, with a weak D call TRBD2 (6 bases). Trimming removed 5 bases from V and 2 bases from J, with 9 bases in between. CDR3 size: 14 residues. Germline V CDR1 and CDR2: KGHDR, SFDVKD.

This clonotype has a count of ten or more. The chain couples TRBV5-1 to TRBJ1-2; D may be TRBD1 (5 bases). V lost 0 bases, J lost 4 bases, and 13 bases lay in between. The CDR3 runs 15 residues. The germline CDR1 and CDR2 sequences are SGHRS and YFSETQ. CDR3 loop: CASSLGQGGGYGYTF. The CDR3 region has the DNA TGCGCCAGCAGCTTGGGCCAGGGTGGAGGCTATGGCTACACCTTC. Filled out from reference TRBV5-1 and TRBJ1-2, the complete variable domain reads KAGVTQTPRYLIKTRGQQVTLSCSPISGHRSVSWYQQTPGQGLQFLFEYFSETQRNKGNFPGRFSGRQFSNSRSEMNVSTLELGDSALYLCASSLGQGGGYGYTFGSGTRLTVV.

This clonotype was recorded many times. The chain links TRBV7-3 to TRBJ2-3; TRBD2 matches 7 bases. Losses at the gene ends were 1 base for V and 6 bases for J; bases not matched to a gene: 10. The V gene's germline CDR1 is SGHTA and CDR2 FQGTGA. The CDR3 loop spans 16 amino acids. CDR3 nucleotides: TGTGCCAGCAGCTTAAATGGGGGGGATATTATGGATACGCAGTATTTT. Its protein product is CASSLNGGDIMDTQYF.

As DNA, the CDR3 is TGTGCCAGCAGGGGGACAGGGTTGATAGATCAGCCCCAGCATTTT. Translated: CASRGTGLIDQPQHF. The rearrangement joins TRBV6-1 to TRBJ1-5; 9 nucleotides agree with TRBD1. Losses at the gene ends were 6 bases for V and 5 bases for J; bases not matched to a gene: 8. CDR1 MNHNS and CDR2 SASEGT come from the germline V gene. The CDR3 extends over 15 amino acids.

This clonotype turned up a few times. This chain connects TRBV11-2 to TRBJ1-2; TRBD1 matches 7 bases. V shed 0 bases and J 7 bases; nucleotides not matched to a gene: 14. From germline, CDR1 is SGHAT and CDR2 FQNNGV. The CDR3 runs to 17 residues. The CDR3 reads CASSLDLQTGILIGYTF. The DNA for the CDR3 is TGTGCCAGCAGCTTAGATCTTCAGACAGGGATTTTGATTGGCTACACCTTC.

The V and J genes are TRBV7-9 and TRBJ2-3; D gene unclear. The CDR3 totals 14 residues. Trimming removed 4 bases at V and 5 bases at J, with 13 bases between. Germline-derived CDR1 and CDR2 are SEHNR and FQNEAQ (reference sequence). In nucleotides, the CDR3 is TGTGCCAGCAGCTCCCTGCGGCTGAGAGATACGCAGTATTTT. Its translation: CASSSLRLRDTQYF.

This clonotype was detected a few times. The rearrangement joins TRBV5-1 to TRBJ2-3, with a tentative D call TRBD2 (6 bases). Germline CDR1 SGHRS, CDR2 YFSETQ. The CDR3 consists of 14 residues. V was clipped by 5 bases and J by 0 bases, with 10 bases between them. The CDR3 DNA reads TGCGCCAGCAGGGCGGCGGGAAGCACAGATACGCAGTATTTT. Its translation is CASRAAGSTDTQYF.

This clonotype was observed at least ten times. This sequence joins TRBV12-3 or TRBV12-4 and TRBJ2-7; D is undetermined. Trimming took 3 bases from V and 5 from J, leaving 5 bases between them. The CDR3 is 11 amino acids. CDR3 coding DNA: TGTGCCAGCAGTTTTGCTCACGAGCAGTACTTC. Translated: CASSFAHEQYF.

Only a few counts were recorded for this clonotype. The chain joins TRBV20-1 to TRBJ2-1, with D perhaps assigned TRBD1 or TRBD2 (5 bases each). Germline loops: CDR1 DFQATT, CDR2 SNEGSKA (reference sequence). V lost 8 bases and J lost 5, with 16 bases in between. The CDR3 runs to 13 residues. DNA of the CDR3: TGCAGTATCTTCCCGGGACCCAACAATGAGCAGTTCTTC. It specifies CSIFPGPNNEQFF.

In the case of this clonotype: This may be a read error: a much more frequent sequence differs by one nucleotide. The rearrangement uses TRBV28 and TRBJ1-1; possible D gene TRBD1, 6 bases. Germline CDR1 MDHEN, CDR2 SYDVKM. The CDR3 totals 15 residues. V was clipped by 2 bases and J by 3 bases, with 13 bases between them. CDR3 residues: CASSLGQGSDTEAFF. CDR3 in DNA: TGTGCCAGCAGTTTAGGGCAGGGGAGCGACACTGAAGCTTTCTTT.

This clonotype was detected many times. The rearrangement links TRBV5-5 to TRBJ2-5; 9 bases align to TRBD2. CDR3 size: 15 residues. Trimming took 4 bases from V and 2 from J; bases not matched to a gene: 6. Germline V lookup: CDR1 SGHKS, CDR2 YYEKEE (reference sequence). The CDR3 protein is CASSPSGNRQETQYF. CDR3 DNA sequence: TGTGCCAGCAGCCCTAGCGGGAATAGGCAAGAGACCCAGTACTTC.